Below, 7 T cell receptor beta chains from the same sample are listed, as sequenced in a study of T-cell reconstitution after alpha-beta-depleted transplantation in children (TCRdb year 2016). Receptors were amplified or captured by PCR. The sequencer listed for this sample is Illumina HiSeq 2500. TCR library preparation used molecular barcoding, with unique molecular identifiers applied to normalize quantification of the TCRbeta repertoire. TCRdb itself trimmed the public reads at Q25 with fastp, ran MiXCR and retained productive beta chains. Here each entry gathers all rows of one CDR3 protein and keeps the most common genes and DNA. The sample table records some 490,000 distinct CDR3 sequences; around 12% of these occur just once. Less than 6.5% of the sample comes from the top ten. Sequenced material: PBMCs from the stem cell graft donor, taken from the stem cell graft. Every receptor here comes from a human donor who donated a stem cell graft to a child with combined immunodeficiency.

This clonotype was seen a few times. This chain uses TRBV11-3 with TRBJ1-1; D is perhaps TRBD1 (6 bases). With 6 bases removed from V and 4 bases from J, the gap between germline ends came to 30 bases. Germline lookup yields CDR1 SGHNT and CDR2 YENEEA. The CDR3 length is 19 residues. This CDR3 is CASRFTRGWGFTGFTEAFF. The DNA of the CDR3 is TGTGCCAGCAGATTTACCCGGGGTTGGGGGTTCACAGGGTTCACTGAAGCTTTCTTT. The full variable domain, with the rest looked up from reference TRBV11-3 and TRBJ1-1, is EAGVVQSPRYKIIEKKQPVAFWCNPISGHNTLYWYLQNLGQGPELLIRYENEEAVDDSQLPKDRFSAERLKGVDSTLKIQPAELGDSAVYLCASRFTRGWGFTGFTEAFFGQGTRLTVV.

The rearrangement uses TRBV5-5 and TRBJ2-1; 10 nucleotides match TRBD2. The CDR3 runs 16 residues. V lost 3 bases to trimming and J lost 0 bases; unmatched junction nucleotides: 3. Germline lookup yields CDR1 SGHKS and CDR2 YYEKEE (reference sequence). The CDR3 DNA follows: TGTGCCAGCAGCTCGGGACTAGCGACCTCCTACAATGAGCAGTTCTTC. Translation: CASSSGLATSYNEQFF.

This clonotype occurred many times. The chain carries TRBV10-3 and TRBJ2-1; perhaps TRBD1 as D (5 bases). This CDR3 spans 15 amino acids. Per the germline V gene, CDR1 is ENHRY and CDR2 is SYGVKD. Trimming took off 3 bases at V and 3 bases at J, with 12 bases between the two ends. CDR3 DNA: TGTGCCATCAGTGACCGCCAGGGTGGCTACAATGAGCAGTTCTTC. This translates into CAISDRQGGYNEQFF.

This clonotype was detected a few times. CDR3 bases: TGTGCCAGCAGCGCAGGAGCGGGACAGGGGCAAGAGACCCAGTACTTC. Protein sequence: CASSAGAGQGQETQYF. The chain combines TRBV9 with TRBJ2-5, with 10 bases fitting TRBD1. The CDR3 spans 16 residues. In germline, CDR1 is SGDLS, CDR2 YYNGEE. The V gene end was trimmed by 3 bases and the J gene end by 2 bases; junction bases not matched to a gene: 7.

The V and J genes are TRBV7-9 and TRBJ2-1; no clear D gene. The CDR3 loop spans 16 amino acids. From germline, CDR1 is SEHNR and CDR2 FQNEAQ (reference sequence). V was shortened by 0 bases and J by 4 bases, with 13 bases between the two germline ends. CDR3 bases: TGTGCCAGCAGCTTAGCGGACCTACCAGATTACAATGAGCAGTTCTTC. Its translation is CASSLADLPDYNEQFF.

The chain is built from TRBV3-1 and TRBJ2-3; D uncertain. CDR1 is LGHDT and CDR2 is YNNKEL in the germline V gene (reference sequence). CDR3 length: 13 residues. The germline V and J ends were trimmed by 0 bases and 3 bases, with 4 bases remaining between them. CDR3 DNA sequence: TGTGCCAGCAGCCAAGACCAGACAGATACGCAGTATTTT. Encoded protein: CASSQDQTDTQYF.

This clonotype showed up many times. This chain uses TRBV7-9 with TRBJ2-5; TRBD2 might be the D (6 bases). Germline assignment: CDR1 SEHNR and CDR2 FQNEAQ (reference sequence). Trimming removed 6 bases at V and 8 bases at J, with 25 bases between. The CDR3 loop spans 16 amino acids. The CDR3 DNA is TGTGCCAGCAGTCCAGGGAACGGGGGACGAACCCCTACCCAGTACTTC. Encoded protein: CASSPGNGGRTPTQYF.